The 23 T cell receptor beta chains below all came from one sample that was sequenced in a study of blood T cell repertoires in COVID-19. TCRdb's table, derived via immunoSEQ multiplex PCR, lists solely in-frame clones and lacks some. The table has tens of thousands of clones, roughly four fifths seen once. The sequenced sample was peripheral blood. These receptors all come from a human donor in a cohort sampled during active or convalescent COVID-19.

This clone was observed a handful of times. As DNA, the CDR3 is TGTGCCAGTAGTATCGGTGGGGAGTATTACAATGAGCAGTTCTTC. Translation gives CASSIGGEYYNEQFF. The rearrangement links TRBV19 to TRBJ2-1; TRBD2 might be the D (5 bases). The germline gives CDR1 LNHDA, CDR2 SQIVND (reference sequence). CDR3 size: 15 residues. V dropped 3 bases and J dropped 4 bases, with 13 bases sitting between them.

This sequence joins TRBV6-5 and TRBJ1-5; the D is unclear. The CDR3 length is 13 residues. CDR1 is MNHEY, CDR2 SVGAGI, per germline. Trimming removed 2 bases from V and 7 bases from J, with 9 bases in between. CDR3 loop: CASSYGSLQPQHF. Here the CDR3 DNA reads TGTGCCAGCAGTTACGGGAGTCTGCAGCCCCAGCATTTT.

This chain connects TRBV5-4 to TRBJ2-7; D unresolved. Trimming left V 4 bases short and J 0 bases short, with 8 bases between. The CDR3 loop spans 13 amino acids. The germline V gene encodes CDR1 SGHNT and CDR2 YYREEE (reference sequence). As DNA, the CDR3 is TGTGCCAGCAGCCCTTATAGCTCCTACGAGCAGTACTTC. This sequence encodes CASSPYSSYEQYF.

The chain links TRBV5-6 to TRBJ2-5; D possibly corresponds to TRBD1 (5 bases). This CDR3 is built from 14 residues. The germline V and J ends were trimmed by 0 bases and 5 bases, with 11 bases remaining between them. CDR1 and CDR2 from the germline V gene are SGHDT and YYEEEE. The CDR3 sequence: CASSLAMGRETQYF. In DNA form, the CDR3 reads TGTGCCAGCAGCTTGGCCATGGGGCGCGAGACCCAGTACTTC.

V and J are TRBV29-1 and TRBJ2-3, with D perhaps TRBD2 (7 bases). The V end lost 4 bases, the J end lost 3 bases, and 17 bases lay between the germline ends. Germline V gene sequence: CDR1 SQVTM, CDR2 ANQGSEA. The length of the CDR3 is 15 residues. This CDR3 reads CSVVTSRGATDTQYF. The CDR3 DNA sequence: TGCAGCGTTGTTACATCCCGGGGGGCGACAGATACGCAGTATTTT.

The chain joins TRBV9 to TRBJ1-1; TRBD1 matches 7 bases. CDR3 length: 15 amino acids. Trimming at V came to 2 bases and at J to 3 bases, leaving 7 bases not matched to a gene. The germline CDR1 and CDR2 sequences are SGDLS and YYNGEE. The CDR3 DNA is TGTGCCAGCAGCGTCTCGACAGGGAAAGACACTGAAGCTTTCTTT. Translating gives CASSVSTGKDTEAFF.

The chain links TRBV18 to TRBJ2-5; D may be TRBD1 (6 bases). The germline gives CDR1 KGHSH, CDR2 LQKENI. V dropped 6 bases and J dropped 4 bases, with 15 bases sitting between them. The CDR3 totals 14 residues. This CDR3 reads CASSRQEVGETQYF. The CDR3 DNA reads TGTGCCAGCTCGAGACAGGAAGTAGGAGAGACCCAGTACTTC.

The chain links TRBV6-2 or TRBV6-3 to TRBJ2-5, with D possibly being TRBD2 (6 bases). Trimming shortened V by 3 bases and J by 5 bases, and 19 bases separated the two germline ends. Looked up from germline, CDR1 is MNHEY and CDR2 is SVGEGT. There are 16 residues in the CDR3. CDR3 sequence reads: CASSYSAGRLGETQYF. CDR3 nucleotide sequence: TGTGCCAGCAGTTATTCCGCAGGGAGGCTCGGGGAGACCCAGTACTTC.

The J gene is TRBJ1-1, the V gene TRBV3-1 (or the pseudogene TRBV3-2); the match to TRBD1 covers 8 bases. The CDR3 length is 14 residues. Losses at the gene ends were 7 bases for V and 4 bases for J; bases not matched to a gene: 8. Germline values: CDR1 LGHDT, CDR2 YNNKEL (reference sequence). CDR3 coding DNA: TGTGCCAGCATCCTTACAGGGGGGTCCACTGAAGCTTTCTTT. Amino acids: CASILTGGSTEAFF.

The J gene is TRBJ2-5, the V gene TRBV30, with D tentatively TRBD2 (6 bases). The V and J ends lost 3 bases and 2 bases respectively, with 13 bases between them. Looked up from germline, CDR1 is GTSNPN and CDR2 is SVGIG (reference sequence). This CDR3 contains 14 residues. CDR3 sequence (DNA): TGTGCCTGGAGCGTCGGAGGGCCGCAAGAGACCCAGTACTTC. Translating it yields CAWSVGGPQETQYF.

The V and J genes are TRBV5-5 and TRBJ2-3, with a possible D match to TRBD2 (6 bases). V was trimmed by 0 bases and J by 6 bases, leaving 14 bases between them. The germline V gene encodes CDR1 SGHKS and CDR2 YYEKEE (reference sequence). CDR3 size: 15 residues. For the CDR3, the DNA is TGTGCCAGCAGCTTGGAGGTCTTTCGGGAGGATACGCAGTATTTT. Its translation is CASSLEVFREDTQYF.

The rearrangement joins TRBV5-1 to TRBJ2-1; 12 bases fit TRBD2. Germline values: CDR1 SGHRS, CDR2 YFSETQ. CDR3 size: 16 residues. Losses at the gene ends were 5 bases for V and 0 bases for J; bases not matched to a gene: 3. The chain's CDR3 is CASSQLAGGSYNEQFF. The CDR3, as DNA: TGCGCCAGCAGTCAACTAGCGGGGGGCTCCTACAATGAGCAGTTCTTC.

This chain links TRBV7-2 with TRBJ2-5; tentative D call: TRBD1 (6 bases). This CDR3 contains 14 residues. The germline V and J ends were trimmed by 3 bases and 2 bases, with 10 bases remaining between them. Germline V lookup: CDR1 SGHTA, CDR2 FQGNSA. CDR3 region: CASSFQQGQETQYF. The CDR3 nucleotides read TGTGCCAGCAGCTTTCAACAGGGTCAAGAGACCCAGTACTTC.

This clone was seen a handful of times. The CDR3 DNA reads TGTGCCAGCAGCCACCAGGGCCCCTACGAGCAGTACTTC. It codes for CASSHQGPYEQYF. The chain carries TRBV6-6 and TRBJ2-7; the D gene is possibly TRBD1 (5 bases). Per the germline V gene, CDR1 is MNHNY and CDR2 is SVGAGI (reference sequence). The CDR3 runs to 13 residues. Trimming pared 6 bases from V and 2 bases from J, leaving 11 bases between.

The V and J genes are TRBV7-3 and TRBJ2-5; perhaps TRBD1 as D (5 bases). CDR1 is SGHTA and CDR2 is FQGTGA in the germline V gene. This CDR3 has 14 residues. The V end lost 1 base, the J end lost 4 bases, and 10 bases lay between the germline ends. Written as DNA, the CDR3 is TGTGCCAGCAGCTTAATGCAGGGCTCAGAGACCCAGTACTTC. Residues: CASSLMQGSETQYF.

This clone was counted a single time. The chain couples TRBV5-8 to TRBJ2-3, with 10 bases fitting TRBD2. The germline CDR1 and CDR2 sequences are SGHTS and YDEGEE. Trimming removed 5 bases from V and 2 bases from J; junction bases left unmatched: 8. This CDR3 is built from 16 residues. Here the CDR3 reads CASSSGLAEYTDTQYF. The CDR3 region has the DNA TGTGCCAGCAGTTCTGGACTAGCGGAATACACAGATACGCAGTATTTT. Filled out from reference TRBV5-8 and TRBJ2-3, the complete variable domain reads EAGVTQSPTHLIKTRGQQATLRCSPISGHTSVYWYQQALGLGLQFLLWYDEGEERNRGNFPPRFSGRQFPNYSSELNVNALELEDSALYLCASSSGLAEYTDTQYFGPGTRLTVL.

CDR3 amino acids: CSVVSDRGSEQYF. The CDR3 nucleotides read TGCAGCGTTGTTTCCGACAGGGGATCGGAGCAGTACTTC. V gene TRBV29-1 combines with J gene TRBJ2-7; 8 bases map to TRBD1. Germline CDR1 SQVTM, CDR2 ANQGSEA. With V trimmed by 4 bases and J by 7 bases, 9 bases remained unmatched. The CDR3 extends over 13 amino acids.

This clone was detected a few times. The rearrangement uses TRBV4-3 and TRBJ2-1, with a tentative D call TRBD2 (5 bases). The CDR3 is 15 amino acids. CDR1 is LGHNA and CDR2 is YSLEER in the germline V gene. The V and J ends lost 3 bases and 7 bases respectively, with 16 bases between them. The CDR3 sequence is CASSQDWAPWNEQFF. The CDR3 DNA sequence: TGCGCCAGCAGCCAGGACTGGGCCCCTTGGAATGAGCAGTTCTTC.

V usage is TRBV25-1 and J usage is TRBJ1-2, with 8 bases lining up with TRBD1. Germline CDR1 is MGHDK and CDR2 is SYGVNS. J lost 8 bases, V lost 6 bases, and 11 bases had no gene match. The CDR3 runs 14 residues. CDR3 region: CASSALTGAGGYTF. Written as DNA, the CDR3 is TGTGCCAGCAGCGCCCTGACAGGGGCCGGCGGCTACACCTTC.

This rearrangement joins TRBV3-1 (or the pseudogene TRBV3-2) to TRBJ1-1; D unclear. Germline CDR1 LGHDT, CDR2 YNNKEL (reference sequence). The CDR3 runs to 16 residues. Trimming shortened V by 1 base and J by 2 bases, and 14 bases separated the two germline ends. The CDR3 region has the DNA TGTGCCAGCAGCCAAGCGGCGGTAGTTAAAAACACTGAAGCTTTCTTT. Translating gives CASSQAAVVKNTEAFF.

The rearrangement uses TRBV29-1 and TRBJ2-5; D is undetermined. The CDR3 covers 12 residues. The V gene's germline CDR1 is SQVTM and CDR2 ANQGSEA. The V and J ends lost 7 bases and 3 bases respectively, with 12 bases between them. CDR3: CSGSTNEETQYF. The CDR3 DNA reads as TGCAGCGGCTCGACAAACGAAGAGACCCAGTACTTC.

This sequence joins TRBV21-1 and TRBJ1-3; the listed D gene, TRBD1, was not tested against the DNA. TRBV21-1 is shown as a pseudogene. The CDR3 is made up of 13 amino acids. The CDR3 DNA reads TGTGCCAGTACAGGGCTCTCTGGAAACACCATATATTTT. It codes for CASTGLSGNTIYF.

Only one count was recorded for this clone. The rearrangement uses TRBV19 and TRBJ2-1, with 7 bases that match TRBD2. The V segment lost 10 bases and the J segment 0 bases; nucleotides outside the gene matches: 9. CDR1 is LNHDA and CDR2 is SQIVND in the germline V gene (reference sequence). This CDR3 spans 15 amino acids. This CDR3 is CATAVGGSSYNEQFF. CDR3 sequence (DNA): TGTGCCACCGCCGTGGGGGGGAGCTCCTACAATGAGCAGTTCTTC.